These T cell receptor beta chains were read from a single sample in a study of neoadjuvant anti-PD-1 for oral cavity cancer. Using immunoSEQ multiplex PCR, the repertoire was profiled, and TCRdb retains in-frame clones only, with some absent. The table shows more than 11,000 clones, with roughly 77% occurring only once. The sample consisted of PBMCs, taken after nivolumab (anti-PD-1) treatment. The receptors were gathered from a person aged 35-79 years with oral cavity squamous cell carcinoma. Both conserved end residues are trimmed from each CDR3. D genes are given only for firm matches.

v_call,d_call,cdr3_aa
TRBV7-3,TRBD2,ASSIGTSVGETQY
TRBV6-1,.,ASSEMTVGNQPQH
TRBV19,.,ASVGWKGDGSGANVLT
TRBV19,TRBD1,ASRLQAGQGNQPQH
TRBV5-1,.,ASSQGRLYEQY
TRBV10-3,TRBD1,AISKGTGTNEKLF
TRBV15,.,ATSKGRQETQY
TRBV9,.,ASSVGRFGTDTQY
TRBV7-6,.,ASSLALGFETQY
TRBV5-1,TRBD1,ASRPATGDNYGYT
TRBV29-1,.,SVEGQAGVGYT
TRBV2,.,ASRMSWDSNQPQH
TRBV19,.,ASTTSSGGAEAF
TRBV11-2,.,ASSSDLGGEQY
TRBV5-1,TRBD1,ASLRGTGALNTEAF
TRBV30,TRBD1,AWRQGEWTEAF
TRBV5-1,.,ASRWSPFTDTQY
TRBV30,.,AWSFQGNQPQH